A selection of T cell receptor beta chains follows, all from one sample in a study of T cell responses to AZD1222 COVID-19 vaccine. Measured with immunoSEQ multiplex PCR; TCRdb has only the in-frame clones, and not every one. The sample consists of 99,000 or so clones, about 80% of them appearing once. This sample comprised peripheral blood, obtained on day 0 of AZD1222 vaccination. These receptors were obtained from an adult in good health. Both conserved end residues are trimmed from each CDR3.

TRBV6-4	TRBJ1-1	ASSDDPEGTEAF
TRBV21-1	TRBJ1-2	ASRATGEAYGYT
TRBV5-1	TRBJ2-5	ASSSNGWDRGETQY
TRBV5-5	TRBJ1-2	ASSLERQGTANYGYT
TRBV3-1/TRBV3-2	TRBJ2-7	ASSQGQGGDEQY
TRBV4-3	TRBJ1-4	ASSQSRTGKDEKLF
TRBV5-1	TRBJ2-7	ASEFGTGPYEQY
TRBV6-4	TRBJ2-1	ASSELAGAHNEQF
TRBV5-4	TRBJ1-3	ASSLSLNSGNTIY
TRBV29-1	TRBJ2-3	SVVWAGGTTDTQY
TRBV5-3	TRBJ1-5	ARSLETGGQPQH
TRBV5-6	TRBJ2-4	ASSLGGGAGFTKNIQY
TRBV27	TRBJ2-1	ASSPGLNEQF
TRBV5-1	TRBJ2-1	ASSLGRSDEQF
TRBV10-2	TRBJ2-3	ASSEFLAGATDTQY
TRBV12-3/TRBV12-4	TRBJ2-3	ASSSGTTDTQY
TRBV4-3	TRBJ1-5	ASSQDPHQPQH
TRBV7-2	TRBJ1-5	ASSLDYSKPQH
TRBV12-3/TRBV12-4	TRBJ1-1	ASTLGQGTEAF
TRBV6-1	TRBJ1-6	ASSEGDSRGSPLH
TRBV7-3	TRBJ2-5	ASSLGRKFQETQY
TRBV12-5	TRBJ2-7	ASGLLTGGKQY
TRBV4-1	TRBJ1-1	ASSQRSLNTEAF
TRBV6-2/TRBV6-3	TRBJ2-2	ASRPNAGELF
TRBV7-9	TRBJ1-2	ASSLGASLYGYT
TRBV2	TRBJ2-7	ASIRGSYEQY
TRBV18	TRBJ1-5	ASSPFSGGSNQPQH
TRBV11-3	TRBJ2-7	ASSLGPEYEQY
TRBV6-2/TRBV6-3	TRBJ1-1	ASSERQGIEAF
TRBV10-2	TRBJ2-3	ASVEVDTQY
TRBV7-2	TRBJ2-7	ASSLMKQGGYEQY
TRBV29-1	TRBJ1-1	SVVATGTNTEAF
TRBV30	TRBJ1-1	AWGLTIGNTEAF
TRBV6-5	TRBJ2-5	ASSQQGRETQY
TRBV7-8	TRBJ2-1	ASSYHRTSGGAGEQF
TRBV25-1	TRBJ2-3	ASSFLAGADTQY
TRBV18	TRBJ1-1	ASSQLSSLSDTEAF
TRBV6-5	TRBJ1-1	ASSYSFANTEAF
TRBV6-5	TRBJ1-1	ACRGQGNTEAF
TRBV4-3	TRBJ2-1	ASSQDPTVYNEQF
TRBV7-2	TRBJ1-2	ASSLGQGGSYGYT
TRBV10-2	TRBJ1-4	ASTGVGEKLF
TRBV9	TRBJ1-2	ASSVSRGYT
TRBV21-1	TRBJ1-6	ASSEGALRAFSPLH
TRBV12-3/TRBV12-4	TRBJ1-1	ASSDPGEPEAF
TRBV5-6	TRBJ1-5	ASSLAGYSQPQH
TRBV9	TRBJ1-3	ASSVYEVADGNTIY
TRBV10-3	TRBJ1-5	AAGTGQGLNQPQH
TRBV29-1	TRBJ1-2	SVLLRYGYT
TRBV19	TRBJ2-7	ASSRGPESYEQY
TRBV5-1	TRBJ1-1	ASSLAVAGSTEAF
TRBV5-1	TRBJ2-1	ASSSGQTSSYNEQF
TRBV13	TRBJ2-3	ASSSWTSADTQY